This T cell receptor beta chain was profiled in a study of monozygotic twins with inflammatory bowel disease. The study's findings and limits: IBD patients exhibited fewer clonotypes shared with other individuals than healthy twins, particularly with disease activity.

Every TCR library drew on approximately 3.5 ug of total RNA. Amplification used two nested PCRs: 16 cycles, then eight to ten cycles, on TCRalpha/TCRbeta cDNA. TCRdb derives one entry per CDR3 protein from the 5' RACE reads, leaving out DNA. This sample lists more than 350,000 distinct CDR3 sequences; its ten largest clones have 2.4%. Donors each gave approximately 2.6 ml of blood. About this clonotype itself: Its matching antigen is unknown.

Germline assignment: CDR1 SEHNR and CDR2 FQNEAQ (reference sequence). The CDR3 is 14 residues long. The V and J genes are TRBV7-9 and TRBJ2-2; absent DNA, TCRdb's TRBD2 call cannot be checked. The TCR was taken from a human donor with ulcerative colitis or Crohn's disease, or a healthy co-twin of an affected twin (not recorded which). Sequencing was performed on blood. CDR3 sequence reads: CASFGTSDPGELFF.